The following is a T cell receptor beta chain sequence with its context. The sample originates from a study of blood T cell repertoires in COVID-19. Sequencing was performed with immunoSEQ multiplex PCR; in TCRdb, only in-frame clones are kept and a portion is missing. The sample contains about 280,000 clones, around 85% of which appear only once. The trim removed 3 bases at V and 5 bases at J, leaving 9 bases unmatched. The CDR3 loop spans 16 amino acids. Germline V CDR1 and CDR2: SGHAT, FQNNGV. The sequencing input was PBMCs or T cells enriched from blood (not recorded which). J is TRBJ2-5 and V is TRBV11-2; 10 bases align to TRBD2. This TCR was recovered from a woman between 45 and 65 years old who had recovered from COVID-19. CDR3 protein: CASSFRASGSTETQYF. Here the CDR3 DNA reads TGTGCCAGCAGCTTTCGCGCTAGCGGGAGTACGGAGACCCAGTACTTC. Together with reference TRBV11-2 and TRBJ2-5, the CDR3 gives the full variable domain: EAGVAQSPRYKIIEKRQSVAFWCNPISGHATLYWYQQILGQGPKLLIQFQNNGVVDDSQLPKDRFSAERLKGVDSTLKIQPAKLEDSAVYLCASSFRASGSTETQYFGPGTRLLVL.